This section outlines one T cell receptor beta chain sequence together with its context. This entry belongs to a study of blood T cell repertoires in COVID-19. Looking at the study overall: From the United States, Italy and Spain came samples of acute and convalescent COVID-19. Sources were T cells, B-cell-depleted T cells, or PBMCs; the material itself was cDNA or gDNA.

The V gene end was trimmed by 4 bases and the J gene end by 7 bases; junction bases not matched to a gene: 4. The CDR3 totals 12 residues. The V gene's germline CDR1 is SGHTS and CDR2 YDEGEE. The authors' processing: Amplification with reference gene primers provided the estimates of nucleated cell counts. Profiled with immunoSEQ multiplex PCR; TCRdb holds only in-frame clones, not every one. The V and J calls and clone size come from that table; D and trimming were worked out from the DNA. The table records 200,000 to 250,000 clones, around 81% of them present only once. This chain uses TRBV5-8 with TRBJ1-1, with 7 bases identical to TRBD1. Sequenced input: peripheral blood. This receptor was taken from a woman between 65 and 79 years old with acute or convalescent COVID-19. The CDR3 coding sequence is TGTGCCAGCAGCGTGGGGACAGTTGAAGCTTTCTTT. Its translation is CASSVGTVEAFF.